Reported below is one T cell receptor (beta chain). CDR1 is LNHDA, CDR2 SQIVND, per germline (reference sequence). With 3 bases clipped from V and 4 bases from J, the junction kept 11 bases outside the gene matches. The CDR3 has 17 residues. The entry originates in a study of shared clonotypes between healthy human individuals. TCRdb's table, derived via immunoSEQ multiplex PCR, lists solely in-frame clones and lacks some. The sample includes approximately 2.5 million clones, around 90% of them seen just once. This chain uses TRBV19 with TRBJ1-4; 7 bases fit TRBD1. This clonotype was sampled from a man in his late teens or twenties in good health. The sample comprised naive CD4+ T cells sorted from blood. Indicated subset: CD45RA+ positively selected. CDR3 nucleotides: TGTGCCAGTAGTATTGAACACGGGACAGCCAGTAATGAAAAACTGTTTTTT. Protein sequence: CASSIEHGTASNEKLFF.